The clone carrying this T cell receptor beta chain occurred many times. The antigen remains unidentified. This sample is drawn from a study of regulatory T cells in long-lasting Graves disease. Study-level findings and limits: Persistent Graves' patients showed less TCR diversity than newly diagnosed ones. Not thyroid tissue but only peripheral blood was studied.

As to time point: newly diagnosed GD, antithyroid drugs for less than 3 months. PBMC-extracted RNA yielded the TCR library. The germline CDR1 and CDR2 sequences are MDHEN and SYDVKM. Between the trimmed V and J ends, which lost 5 bases and 5 bases, there was a span of 24 bases. There are 17 residues in the CDR3. Sequencing libraries for TCR beta were prepared with iRepertoire HTBI primers and Arm-PCR of CDR3 regions. From the multiplex PCR reads, TCRdb called clonotypes with MiXCR, one entry per CDR3 protein. This sample has 510,000 or so distinct CDR3 sequences, with more than 10% found just once. A further study also used this sample, focusing on T cells in Graves' hyperthyroidism and ophthalmopathy. That work states: A model of 13 V-J features distinguished ophthalmopathy from stable hyperthyroidism.

Sample: peripheral blood mononuclear cells (PBMCs), taken at new diagnosis, from a patient treated with antithyroid drugs. The chain recombines TRBV28 with TRBJ2-5; D is undetermined. The TCR sequence derives from a woman younger than 45 with Graves disease. The chain's CDR3 is CASSHRVMRPRKETQYF. The DNA for the CDR3 is TGTGCCAGCAGTCACCGAGTGATGCGGCCCCGGAAGGAGACCCAGTACTTC.